A single T cell receptor beta chain is shown here with its context. The antigen is not known. Every isolated RNA sample was fully reverse transcribed, so sequencing captured expressed TCRB transcripts. Profiling relied on immunoSEQ multiplex PCR, and the TCRdb table lists in-frame clones only, not all of them. The sample lists hundreds of thousands of clones; roughly an eighth were seen once. The data originate from a study of beta chain features in type 1 diabetes. Study-wide results and caveats: Patients with Type 1 diabetes showed moderately but significantly shorter TCRB CDR3s in all four CD4+ subsets.

This clonotype originated in a man in his late teens or twenties with type 1 diabetes. Material: naive CD4+ T cells from blood.

For the CDR3, the DNA is TGCGCCAGCAGCTCTCTAGATCGACAGGTTTACACCTTC. Encoded protein: CASSSLDRQVYTF. V gene TRBV5-1 combines with J gene TRBJ1-2; D possibly corresponds to TRBD1 (6 bases). The CDR3 loop spans 13 amino acids. CDR1 and CDR2 (germline): SGHRS, YFSETQ. The V gene lost 3 bases and the J gene lost 11 bases, with 17 bases spanning the gap.